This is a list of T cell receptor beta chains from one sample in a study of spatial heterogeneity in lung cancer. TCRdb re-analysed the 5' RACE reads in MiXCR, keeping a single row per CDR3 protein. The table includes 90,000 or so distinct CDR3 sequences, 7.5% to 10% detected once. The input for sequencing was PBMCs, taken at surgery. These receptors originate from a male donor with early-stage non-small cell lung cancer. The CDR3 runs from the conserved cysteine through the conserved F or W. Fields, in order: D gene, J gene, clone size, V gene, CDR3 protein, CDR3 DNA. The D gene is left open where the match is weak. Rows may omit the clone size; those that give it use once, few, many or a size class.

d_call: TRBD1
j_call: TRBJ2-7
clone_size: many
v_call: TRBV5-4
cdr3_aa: CASSRTGFDEQYF
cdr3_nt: TGTGCCAGCAGCCGGACAGGGTTTGACGAGCAGTACTTC

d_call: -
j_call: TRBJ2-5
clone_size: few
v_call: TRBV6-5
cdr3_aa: CASSLTREAGETQYF
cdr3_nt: TGTGCCAGCAGTTTGACCAGGGAGGCTGGCGAGACCCAGTACTTC

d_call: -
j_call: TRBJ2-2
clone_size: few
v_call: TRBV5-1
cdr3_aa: CASSFKVNTGELFF
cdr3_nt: TGCGCCAGCAGCTTTAAGGTGAACACCGGGGAGCTGTTTTTT

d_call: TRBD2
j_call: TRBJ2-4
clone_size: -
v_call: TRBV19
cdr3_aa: CASSRLANAKNIQYF
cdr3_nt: TGTGCCAGTAGTCGACTAGCCAACGCCAAAAACATTCAGTACTTC

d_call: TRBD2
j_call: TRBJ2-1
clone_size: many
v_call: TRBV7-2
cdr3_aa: CASSLAGGPVEQFF
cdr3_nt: TGTGCCAGCAGCCTAGCGGGAGGGCCGGTTGAGCAGTTCTTC

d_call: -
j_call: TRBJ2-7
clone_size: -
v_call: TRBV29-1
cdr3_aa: CSVEDPDTSYEQYF
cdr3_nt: TGCAGCGTTGAAGATCCCGACACCTCCTACGAGCAGTACTTC

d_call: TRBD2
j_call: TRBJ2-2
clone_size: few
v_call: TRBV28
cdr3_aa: CASSLAGGASAGELFF
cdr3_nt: TGTGCCAGCAGTTTAGCGGGGGGCGCGTCGGCCGGGGAGCTGTTTTTT

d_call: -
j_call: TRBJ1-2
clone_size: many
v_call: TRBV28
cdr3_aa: CATGRDYGYTF
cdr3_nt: TGTGCCACCGGCAGGGACTATGGCTACACCTTC

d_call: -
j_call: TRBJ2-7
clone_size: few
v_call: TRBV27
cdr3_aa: CASSFRRDWYEQYF
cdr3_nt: TGTGCCAGCAGTTTTAGGCGGGATTGGTACGAGCAGTACTTC

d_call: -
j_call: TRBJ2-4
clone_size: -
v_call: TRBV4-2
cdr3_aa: CASSQTSGAKNIQYF
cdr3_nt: TGTGCCAGCAGCCAGACATCCGGGGCCAAAAACATTCAGTACTTC

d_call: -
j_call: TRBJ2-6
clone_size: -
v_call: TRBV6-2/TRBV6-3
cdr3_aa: CASSWAGANVLTF
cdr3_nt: TGTGCCAGCAGTTGGGCAGGAGCCAACGTCCTGACTTTC

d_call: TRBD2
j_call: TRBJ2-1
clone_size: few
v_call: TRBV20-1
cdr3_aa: CSARDGASGSPEQFF
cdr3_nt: TGCAGTGCTAGAGATGGGGCTAGCGGGAGTCCTGAGCAGTTCTTC

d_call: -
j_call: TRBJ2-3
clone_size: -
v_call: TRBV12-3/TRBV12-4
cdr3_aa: CASSFFGMPDTQYF
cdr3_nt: TGTGCCAGCAGTTTCTTCGGGATGCCAGATACGCAGTATTTT